Below are 23 T cell receptor beta chains sequenced from a single sample in a study of beta chain features in type 1 diabetes listed by TCRdb under 2018. The investigation overall reported the following: A moderate but significant shortening of TCRB CDR3 length was observed in type 1 diabetes patients in all four CD4+ subsets.

These receptors' targets are unknown. Preparation of the library involved the immunoSEQ multiplex PCR assay. The entire amount of isolated RNA was reverse transcribed using the High Capacity cDNA Reverse Transcription Kit, so the sequenced TCRB transcripts were expressed ones. The immuneACCESS repertoire file appears here via TCRdb, limited to in-frame rearrangements. These files lack a portion of the clones; in checked studies, under half of the deficit traces to unresolved V genes, and the cause of the others is not known. The sample yields over 150,000 clones; approximately 7.8% were counted once. Around 0.94% of the sample goes to the ten largest clones. The sequencing sample was made of central memory CD4+ T cells from blood. The source of these receptors is a woman in her forties with type 1 diabetes.

V usage is TRBV7-8 and J usage is TRBJ1-5, with a tentative D call TRBD1 (5 bases). Germline CDR1 reads SGHVS; CDR2 reads FQNEAQ. This CDR3 contains 17 residues. V lost 1 base and J lost 1, with 14 bases in between. The CDR3 region is CASSLGGGSGSNQPQHF. CDR3 nucleotides: TGTGCCAGCAGCTTAGGGGGCGGTAGCGGGAGCAATCAGCCCCAGCATTTT.

In its sample, this clone was seen a few times. J is TRBJ1-1 and V is TRBV5-1, with 7 bases identical to TRBD1. CDR1 and CDR2 from the germline V gene are SGHRS and YFSETQ. Losses at the gene ends were 2 bases for V and 5 bases for J; bases not matched to a gene: 9. The CDR3 consists of 15 residues. CDR3: CASSFTTGSWTEAFF. Here the CDR3 DNA reads TGCGCCAGCAGCTTTACGACAGGGTCCTGGACTGAAGCTTTCTTT.

This clone occurred many times. The V gene is TRBV28, the J gene TRBJ2-2; D possibly corresponds to TRBD1 (6 bases). CDR3 size: 17 residues. Trimming removed 6 bases at V and 5 bases at J, with 22 bases between. CDR1 MDHEN and CDR2 SYDVKM come from the germline V gene. As DNA, the CDR3 is TGTGCCAGCAGCCTGACAGGCTCGGTTACTCGGACCGGGGAGCTGTTTTTT. It is translated as CASSLTGSVTRTGELFF.

The V call is TRBV29-1, the J call TRBJ1-2; D gene unclear. V lost 3 bases, J lost 2 bases, and 10 bases lay in between. The CDR3 loop spans 13 amino acids. CDR1 and CDR2 (germline): SQVTM, ANQGSEA. For the CDR3, the DNA is TGCAGCGTTGAGTGGGCGTCGAACTATGGCTACACCTTC. Residues: CSVEWASNYGYTF.

In its sample, this clone was seen a few times. This chain links TRBV28 with TRBJ1-5; the match to TRBD1 covers 10 bases. The CDR3 is made up of 15 amino acids. Germline V gives CDR1 MDHEN, CDR2 SYDVKM. Trimming took 2 bases from V and 6 from J; bases not matched to a gene: 4. This CDR3 reads CASSLGTGVGQPQHF. CDR3 bases: TGTGCCAGCAGTTTAGGGACAGGGGTAGGTCAGCCCCAGCATTTT.

This clone was counted only a few times. The V call is TRBV27, the J call TRBJ2-7; 10 bases line up with TRBD2. V shed 6 bases and J 4 bases; nucleotides not matched to a gene: 6. Per the germline V gene, CDR1 is MNHEY and CDR2 is SMNVEV (reference sequence). The CDR3 covers 14 residues. The CDR3 region has the DNA TGTGCCAGCAGAAGAAGCGGGGGGGATTACGAGCAGTACTTC. It codes for CASRRSGGDYEQYF.

This clone was counted a few times. The chain uses TRBV4-2 and TRBJ1-1, with 7 bases aligning to TRBD1. This CDR3 contains 13 residues. V shed 3 bases, J shed 6 bases, and the junction held 4 bases outside the gene matches. The germline CDR1 and CDR2 sequences are LGHNA and YNFKEQ. In DNA form, the CDR3 reads TGTGCCAGCAGCCAGGTCGACAGGGCTGAAGCTTTCTTT. Translation gives CASSQVDRAEAFF.

V usage is TRBV9 and J usage is TRBJ1-1, with TRBD1 matching over 7 bases. In germline, CDR1 is SGDLS, CDR2 YYNGEE. The ends lost 4 bases at V and 0 bases at J; junction bases unmatched: 9. CDR3 length: 16 residues. CDR3 sequence: CASSSPLTGVNTEAFF. The CDR3 region has the DNA TGTGCCAGCAGCTCACCCTTAACAGGGGTGAACACTGAAGCTTTCTTT.

The chain couples TRBV2 to TRBJ1-5; tentative D call: TRBD1 (6 bases). The germline V gene encodes CDR1 SNHLY and CDR2 FYNNEI. This CDR3 contains 14 residues. With 2 bases removed from V and 7 bases from J, the gap between germline ends came to 12 bases. The CDR3 nucleotides read TGTGCCAGCAGTGAATGGGGGCGCGGGCAGCCCCAGCATTTT. Protein sequence: CASSEWGRGQPQHF.

The chain is built from TRBV5-8 and TRBJ1-2; 8 nucleotides agree with TRBD1. Trimming at V came to 4 bases and at J to 5 bases, leaving 7 bases not matched to a gene. Germline V gene sequence: CDR1 SGHTS, CDR2 YDEGEE. The CDR3 has 14 amino acids. The CDR3 nucleotides read TGTGCCAGCAGCGACCGGACAGGGACATATGGCTACACCTTC. Residues: CASSDRTGTYGYTF.

This clone was seen only a few times. The V gene is TRBV7-2, the J gene TRBJ2-7, with D possibly matching TRBD2 (6 bases). The germline V gene encodes CDR1 SGHTA and CDR2 FQGNSA. The CDR3 runs to 14 residues. Trimming shortened V by 5 bases and J by 4 bases, and 15 bases separated the two germline ends. The CDR3 spells CASSLTGDSYEQYF. The CDR3 DNA follows: TGTGCCAGCAGCCTTACGGGGGATTCTTACGAGCAGTACTTC.

This clone was found a few times. The chain is built from TRBV7-3 and TRBJ1-1; TRBD1 might be the D (6 bases). V was trimmed by 4 bases and J by 6 bases, leaving 12 bases between them. This CDR3 has 13 residues. Germline-derived CDR1 and CDR2 are SGHTA and FQGTGA. This CDR3 reads CASSSMTGAEAFF. The CDR3 nucleotides are TGTGCCAGCAGCTCAATGACAGGTGCTGAAGCTTTCTTT.

The rearrangement uses TRBV6-5 and TRBJ2-7, with TRBD1 matching over 8 bases. The CDR3 runs to 15 residues. Germline V gives CDR1 MNHEY, CDR2 SVGAGI. The V segment lost 3 bases and the J segment 3 bases; nucleotides outside the gene matches: 7. In DNA form, the CDR3 reads TGTGCCAGCAGTTATCAGAGGACAGGGATCTACGAGCAGTACTTC. The encoded protein is CASSYQRTGIYEQYF.

This clone was seen at least ten times. The CDR3 loop reads CASSHALGSQPQHF. The DNA of the CDR3 is TGTGCCAGCAGTCACGCTTTGGGTAGCCAGCCCCAGCATTTT. V usage is TRBV27 and J usage is TRBJ1-5; the D is unclear. V was trimmed by 5 bases and J by 7 bases, leaving 15 bases between them. The CDR3 length is 14 residues. Per the germline V gene, CDR1 is MNHEY and CDR2 is SMNVEV (reference sequence).

V is TRBV15 and J is TRBJ2-5, with TRBD2 matching 7 bases. The trim removed 1 base at V and 2 bases at J, leaving 4 bases unmatched. The germline CDR1 and CDR2 sequences are LNHNV and YYDKDF (reference sequence). CDR3 length: 15 amino acids. The CDR3 sequence is CATSRGWGGQETQYF. CDR3 nucleotide sequence: TGTGCCACCAGCAGAGGATGGGGGGGGCAAGAGACCCAGTACTTC.

Ten or more counts support this clone. The chain has TRBV28 and TRBJ2-4; TRBD2 matches 7 bases. V shed 7 bases and J 6 bases; nucleotides not matched to a gene: 6. The germline V gene has CDR1 MDHEN and CDR2 SYDVKM. The CDR3 is 13 amino acids. The CDR3 spells CASTPGLRNIQYF. Here the CDR3 DNA reads TGTGCCAGCACCCCGGGACTACGAAACATTCAGTACTTC.

This clone was found a few times. V gene TRBV5-1 combines with J gene TRBJ2-1; the match to TRBD1 covers 10 bases. CDR1 and CDR2 from the germline V gene are SGHRS and YFSETQ. The V gene end was trimmed by 7 bases and the J gene end by 10 bases; junction bases not matched to a gene: 5. CDR3 length: 12 amino acids. CDR3 loop: CASRADRGEQFF. The CDR3 region has the DNA TGCGCCAGCCGGGCGGACAGGGGGGAGCAGTTCTTC.

In this sample, this clone turned up a few times. The chain combines TRBV10-3 with TRBJ2-3; 13 bases fit TRBD2. Losses at the gene ends were 10 bases for V and 1 base for J; bases not matched to a gene: 2. The germline V gene encodes CDR1 ENHRY and CDR2 SYGVKD. The CDR3 runs to 14 residues. CDR3 protein: CATGLAGGTDTQYF. The CDR3 nucleotides read TGTGCCACCGGACTAGCGGGGGGCACAGATACGCAGTATTTT.

Only a few counts were recorded for this clone. V usage is TRBV7-2 and J usage is TRBJ1-1; TRBD1 is a possible D gene (5 bases). V was pared by 5 bases and J by 5 bases, with 12 bases between. The CDR3 loop spans 13 amino acids. From germline, CDR1 is SGHTA and CDR2 FQGNSA. CDR3 DNA: TGTGCCAGCAGCCAGACTTCAGGGACTGAAGCTTTCTTT. It encodes CASSQTSGTEAFF. Looking up the rest from reference TRBV7-2 and TRBJ1-1 gives the full variable domain: GAGVSQSPSNKVTEKGKDVELRCDPISGHTALYWYRQSLGQGLEFLIYFQGNSAPDKSGLPSDRFSAERTGGSVSTLTIQRTQQEDSAVYLCASSQTSGTEAFFGQGTRLTVV.

This chain connects TRBV4-3 to TRBJ2-3; 9 bases line up with TRBD1. This CDR3 has 18 amino acids. V lost 0 bases, J lost 9 bases, and 16 bases stayed unmatched. Per the germline V gene, CDR1 is LGHNA and CDR2 is YSLEER. The CDR3, as DNA: TGCGCCAGCAGCCAAGATCGAGTGGGACAGGGCAAAGGGCGGACGCAGTATTTT. Its protein product is CASSQDRVGQGKGRTQYF.

The chain links TRBV6-5 to TRBJ1-1; D is unresolved. The CDR3 sequence is 15 residues long. Germline V gene sequence: CDR1 MNHEY, CDR2 SVGAGI. V lost 6 bases to trimming and J lost 10 bases, with 24 bases between them. CDR3 bases: TGTGCCAGCAGCCCACCTCGGCTTGGGCCCGATCGAGCTTTCTTT. Translated, it gives CASSPPRLGPDRAFF.

In this sample, this clone turned up a few times. The CDR3 here is CASSQDTRPSREKLFF. In DNA, the CDR3 is TGCGCCAGCAGCCAAGATACAAGACCCTCGCGGGAAAAACTGTTTTTT. The chain uses TRBV4-1 and TRBJ1-4, with D unresolved. Germline CDR1 MGHRA, CDR2 YSYEKL. The CDR3 covers 16 residues. Trimming stripped 0 bases from V and 8 bases from J, with 16 bases between.

This sequence joins TRBV15 and TRBJ2-3, with 11 bases that match TRBD1. The CDR3 spans 16 residues. CDR1 LNHNV and CDR2 YYDKDF come from the germline V gene (reference sequence). The V gene end was trimmed by 5 bases and the J gene end by 4 bases; junction bases not matched to a gene: 8. CDR3 loop: CATSSRTGGTADTQYF. The DNA for the CDR3 is TGTGCCACCAGCTCCCGGACAGGGGGCACTGCAGATACGCAGTATTTT.